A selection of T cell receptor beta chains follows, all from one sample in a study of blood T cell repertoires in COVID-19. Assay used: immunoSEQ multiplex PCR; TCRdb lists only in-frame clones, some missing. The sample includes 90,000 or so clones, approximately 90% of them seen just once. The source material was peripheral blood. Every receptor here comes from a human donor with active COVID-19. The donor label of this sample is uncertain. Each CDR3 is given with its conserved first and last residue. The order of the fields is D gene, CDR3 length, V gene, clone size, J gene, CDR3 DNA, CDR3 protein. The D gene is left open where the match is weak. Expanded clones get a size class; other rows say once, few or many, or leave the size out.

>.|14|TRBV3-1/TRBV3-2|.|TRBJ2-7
TGTGCCAGCAGCCTTTCCGACGGGGCCTACGAGCAGTACTTC
CASSLSDGAYEQYF
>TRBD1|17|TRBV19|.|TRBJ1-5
TGTGCCAGTACCCCAGGACGACAGGGGGCAAGCAATCAGCCCCAGCATTTT
CASTPGRQGASNQPQHF
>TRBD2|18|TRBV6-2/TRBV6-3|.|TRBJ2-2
TGTGCCAGCAGTTACTCCTCCAGCGGGGTCCGGAACACCGGGGAGCTGTTTTTT
CASSYSSSGVRNTGELFF
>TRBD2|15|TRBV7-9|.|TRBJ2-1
TGTGCCAGCAGCCCGGGACTAGCGGGGAACAATGAGCAGTTCTTC
CASSPGLAGNNEQFF
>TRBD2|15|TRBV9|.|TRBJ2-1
TGTGCCAGCAGCGTCACCGGGACTACCTACAATGAGCAGTTCTTC
CASSVTGTTYNEQFF
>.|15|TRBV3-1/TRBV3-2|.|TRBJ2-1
TGTGCCAGCAGCCAAGAGCAGGCTGTATACAATGAGCAGTTCTTC
CASSQEQAVYNEQFF
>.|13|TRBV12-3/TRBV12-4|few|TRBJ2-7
TGTGCCAGCAGTTTAGGACAGACCTACGAGCAGTACTTC
CASSLGQTYEQYF
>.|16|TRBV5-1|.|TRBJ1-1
TGCGCCAGCAGCTTGTTCAGGGGCGCAGCGGACACTGAAGCTTTCTTT
CASSLFRGAADTEAFF
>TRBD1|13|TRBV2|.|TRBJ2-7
TGTGCCAGCAGTGGGGGACAGAAATACGAGCAGTACTTC
CASSGGQKYEQYF
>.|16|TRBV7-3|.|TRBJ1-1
TGTGCCAGCAGCTTAACGGCGGGTCAGACTGACACTGAAGCTTTCTTT
CASSLTAGQTDTEAFF
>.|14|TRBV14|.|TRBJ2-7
TGTGCCAGCAGCCGCCGGACAGCTCCCTACGAGCAGTACTTC
CASSRRTAPYEQYF
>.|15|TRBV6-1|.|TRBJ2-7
TGTGCCAGCAGTGAAGGGAGTGTCCCCGGCAACGAGCAGTACTTC
CASSEGSVPGNEQYF
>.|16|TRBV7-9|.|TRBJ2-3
TGTGCCAGCAGCCGTTATACAGGCCTTAGCACAGATACGCAGTATTTT
CASSRYTGLSTDTQYF
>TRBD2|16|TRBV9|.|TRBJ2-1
TGTGCCAGCAGCGTAGACCTAGCGGGGTATTACAATGAGCAGTTCTTC
CASSVDLAGYYNEQFF
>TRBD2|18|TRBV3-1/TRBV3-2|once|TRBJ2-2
TGTGCCAGCAGCCAAGGACTCGCGGGGGGGCCGAACACCGGGGAGCTGTTTTTT
CASSQGLAGGPNTGELFF
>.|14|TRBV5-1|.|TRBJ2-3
TGCGCCAGCAGTTACGGGGATAGCACAGATACGCAGTATTTT
CASSYGDSTDTQYF
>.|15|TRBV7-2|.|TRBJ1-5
TGTGCCAGCAGCCTACAGGTATTGATCAATCAGCCCCAGCATTTT
CASSLQVLINQPQHF
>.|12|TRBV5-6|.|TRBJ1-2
TGTGCCAGCAGCTTTCTAGGGGATGGCTACACCTTC
CASSFLGDGYTF
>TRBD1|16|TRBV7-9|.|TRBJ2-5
TGTGCCAGCAGCTTAGCGGACAGGGGGAGCCAAGAGACCCAGTACTTC
CASSLADRGSQETQYF
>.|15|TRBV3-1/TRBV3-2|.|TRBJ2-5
TGTGCCAGCAGCCAACCGACTGGGGGGGCAGAGACCCAGTACTTC
CASSQPTGGAETQYF
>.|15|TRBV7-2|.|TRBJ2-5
TGTGCCAGCAGCTTAGCTCGGGACAAACAAGAGACCCAGTACTTC
CASSLARDKQETQYF
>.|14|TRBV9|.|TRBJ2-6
TGTGCCAGCAGCGTAGCTGGAGCCCATAGGGTCCTGACTTTC
CASSVAGAHRVLTF
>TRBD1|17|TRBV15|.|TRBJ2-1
TGTGCCACCAGCAGAGTATGGACAGGGCGGAGGAGCAATGAGCAGTTCTTC
CATSRVWTGRRSNEQFF
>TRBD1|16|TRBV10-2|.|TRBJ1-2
TGCGCCAGCAGTGAGGGGTTGGACAGGGGGGACTATGGCTACACCTTC
CASSEGLDRGDYGYTF
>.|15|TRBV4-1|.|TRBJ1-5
TGCGCCAGCAGCCAAGGACAGGTTTTCAATCAGCCCCAGCATTTT
CASSQGQVFNQPQHF
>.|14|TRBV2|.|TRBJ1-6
TGTGCCAGCAATGGGGCAGGGAAGGATTCACCCCTCCACTTT
CASNGAGKDSPLHF
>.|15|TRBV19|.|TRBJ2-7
TGTGCCACGCCCGGCGGCAGGGATAGCTCCTACGAGCAGTACTTC
CATPGGRDSSYEQYF
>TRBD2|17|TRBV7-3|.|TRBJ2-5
TGTGCCAGCAGCTATAACGGTCTAGCGGGGGGTGAAGAGACCCAGTACTTC
CASSYNGLAGGEETQYF
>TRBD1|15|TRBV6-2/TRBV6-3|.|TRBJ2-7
TGTGCCAGCAGTTACCCCCGACAGGGGACCTACGAGCAGTACTTC
CASSYPRQGTYEQYF